This T cell receptor (beta chain) was observed in a study of T cells in Graves' hyperthyroidism and ophthalmopathy. The TCR beta CDR3 regions underwent amplification using RNA transcripts as the source. The HTBI set primed first-round TCR CDR3 RT-PCR. TCRdb reanalysed the multiplex PCR reads using MiXCR and keeps one entry per CDR3 protein. The sample holds roughly 580,000 distinct CDR3 sequences, roughly 46% seen once. Losses at the gene ends were 3 bases for V and 1 base for J; bases not matched to a gene: 6. Germline CDR1 reads SGHKS; CDR2 reads YYEKEE (reference sequence). This CDR3 is 16 amino acids long. Absent ophthalmopathy progression within 18 months defined stable Graves' hyperthyroidism. Patients were excluded because of uncontrolled infection, other autoimmune disease, pregnancy or lactation.

Sequences were obtained from peripheral blood or thyroid tissue (not recorded which). The chain has TRBV5-5 and TRBJ2-2, with 7 bases matching TRBD2. This receptor was identified in a woman aged 18 to 35 with Graves' hyperthyroidism. CDR3 amino acids: CASSSGRAGNTGELFF. In DNA, the CDR3 is TGTGCCAGCAGCTCGGGGAGGGCTGGGAACACCGGGGAGCTGTTTTTT. Based on the CDR3 plus reference TRBV5-5 and TRBJ2-2, the full variable domain is DAGVTQSPTHLIKTRGQQVTLRCSPISGHKSVSWYQQVLGQGPQFIFQYYEKEERGRGNFPDRFSARQFPNYSSELNVNALLLGDSALYLCASSSGRAGNTGELFFGEGSRLTVL.